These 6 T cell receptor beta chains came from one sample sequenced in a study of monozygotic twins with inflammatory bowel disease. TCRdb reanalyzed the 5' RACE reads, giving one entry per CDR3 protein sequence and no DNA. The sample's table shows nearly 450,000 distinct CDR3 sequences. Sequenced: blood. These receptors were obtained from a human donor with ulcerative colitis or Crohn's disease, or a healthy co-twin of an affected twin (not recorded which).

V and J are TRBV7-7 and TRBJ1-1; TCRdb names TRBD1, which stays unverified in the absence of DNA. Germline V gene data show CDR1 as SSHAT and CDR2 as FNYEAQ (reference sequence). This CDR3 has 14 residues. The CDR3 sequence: CASSLGRQGSEAFF.

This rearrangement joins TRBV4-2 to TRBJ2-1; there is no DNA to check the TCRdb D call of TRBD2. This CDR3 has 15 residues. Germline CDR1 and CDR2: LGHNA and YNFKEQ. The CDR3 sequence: CASSQPGLAYNEQFF.

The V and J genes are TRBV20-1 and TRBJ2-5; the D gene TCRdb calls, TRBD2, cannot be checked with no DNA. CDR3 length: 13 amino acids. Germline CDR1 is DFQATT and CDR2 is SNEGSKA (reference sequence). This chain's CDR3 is CSARLAGLETQYF.

CDR3 region: CASSWTEVADTQYF. The chain is built from TRBV7-6 and TRBJ2-3; TCRdb's D call of TRBD2 is untestable without DNA. This CDR3 has 14 amino acids. Germline CDR1 and CDR2: SGHVS and FNYEAQ.

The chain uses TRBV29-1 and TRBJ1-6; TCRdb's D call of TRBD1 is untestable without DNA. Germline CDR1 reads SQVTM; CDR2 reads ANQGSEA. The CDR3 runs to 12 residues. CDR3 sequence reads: CSAGDRNSPLHF.

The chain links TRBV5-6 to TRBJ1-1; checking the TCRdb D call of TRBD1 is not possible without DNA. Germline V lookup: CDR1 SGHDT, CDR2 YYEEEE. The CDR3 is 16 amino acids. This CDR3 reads CASSSPGQGQNTEAFF.